These 8 T cell receptor beta chains originate from one sample sequenced in a study of blood T cells in healthy people across ages. A sample-barcoded 5' primer and a J-beta primer mix were used in a second PCR of roughly 6 to 11 cycles. A single record per CDR3 protein comes from TCRdb applying MiXCR to the 5' RACE reads. This sample has some 790,000 distinct CDR3 sequences; 29% occur once, and the top ten carry around 16%. Sequencing was carried out using blood. These receptor sequences come from a woman of 80 years or more in good health.

This clonotype was observed a few times. This rearrangement joins TRBV15 to TRBJ2-6; 9 positions agree with TRBD2. There are 19 residues in the CDR3. With V trimmed by 0 bases and J by 4 bases, 10 bases remained unmatched. Germline V CDR1 and CDR2: LNHNV, YYDKDF (reference sequence). DNA of the CDR3: TGTGCCACCAGCAGAGAAGGGACTAGCCTAGGCACAGGGGCCAACGTCCTGACTTTC. The encoded protein is CATSREGTSLGTGANVLTF.

The rearrangement joins TRBV20-1 to TRBJ1-2, with 12 bases that match TRBD1. The CDR3 runs 13 residues. Germline V gives CDR1 DFQATT, CDR2 SNEGSKA (reference sequence). The CDR3 DNA sequence: TGCAGCGCGTGGGGACAGGGGGCGAGTGGCTACACCTTC. Protein: CSAWGQGASGYTF.

This clonotype appeared a few times. J is TRBJ1-2 and V is TRBV5-5; D possibly corresponds to TRBD1 (6 bases). CDR1 is SGHKS, CDR2 YYEKEE, per germline (reference sequence). Trimming cost V 3 bases and J 8 bases, with 14 bases left between them. This CDR3 has 13 amino acids. The CDR3 sequence is CASSSRAGAGYTF. The DNA for the CDR3 is TGTGCCAGCAGCTCCCGGGCAGGGGCCGGCTACACCTTC.

The V call is TRBV7-2, the J call TRBJ1-1; D unclear. The germline V and J ends were trimmed by 5 bases and 11 bases, with 15 bases remaining between them. Germline-derived CDR1 and CDR2 are SGHTA and FQGNSA. The CDR3 has 12 amino acids. CDR3 amino acids: CASSTYLSGAFF. CDR3 DNA sequence: TGTGCCAGCAGCACCTACCTTTCGGGGGCTTTCTTT.

This clonotype was detected many times. The J gene is TRBJ2-1, the V gene TRBV10-3, with 7 bases lining up with TRBD1. V lost 2 bases and J lost 9; bases outside the gene matches: 13. The CDR3 contains 16 residues. Germline V gene sequence: CDR1 ENHRY, CDR2 SYGVKD. The CDR3 protein is CAISEEGAQVSGEQFF. The CDR3 coding sequence is TGTGCCATCAGTGAGGAGGGGGCGCAGGTCTCCGGTGAGCAGTTCTTC.

This chain connects TRBV4-2 to TRBJ2-5; D is unresolved. Trimming removed 0 bases at V and 2 bases at J, with 13 bases between. The CDR3 length is 16 residues. The germline CDR1 and CDR2 sequences are LGHNA and YNFKEQ. The CDR3 DNA follows: TGTGCCAGCAGCCAAGATTCCGGGCAGAATCAAGAGACCCAGTACTTC. The encoded protein is CASSQDSGQNQETQYF.

The chain is built from TRBV11-2 and TRBJ1-6; weak D call: TRBD1 (6 bases). This CDR3 comprises 15 residues. Looked up from germline, CDR1 is SGHAT and CDR2 is FQNNGV. V shed 4 bases and J shed 5 bases, with 12 bases lying between them. Here the CDR3 reads CASSSGQQNNSPLHF. The CDR3 coding sequence is TGTGCCAGCAGCTCCGGACAGCAGAATAATTCACCCCTCCACTTT.

The chain uses TRBV5-1 and TRBJ2-5; D is ambiguous. V gave up 0 bases and J gave up 2 bases, with 11 bases separating them. The CDR3 covers 15 residues. Germline assignment: CDR1 SGHRS and CDR2 YFSETQ. The CDR3 sequence is CASSLDSLVQETQYF. The CDR3 bases are TGCGCCAGCAGCTTGGACAGTCTTGTTCAAGAGACCCAGTACTTC. Combining the CDR3 with reference TRBV5-1 and TRBJ2-5 gives the whole variable domain KAGVTQTPRYLIKTRGQQVTLSCSPISGHRSVSWYQQTPGQGLQFLFEYFSETQRNKGNFPGRFSGRQFSNSRSEMNVSTLELGDSALYLCASSLDSLVQETQYFGPGTRLLVL.